This TCR beta chain was captured by sequencing in a study of blood T cell repertoires in COVID-19. Study context: Acute and convalescent COVID-19 specimens originated in the United States, Italy and Spain. Sources were T cells, B-cell-depleted T cells, or PBMCs; the material itself was cDNA or gDNA.

Trimming removed 0 bases from V and 6 bases from J; junction bases left unmatched: 5. The CDR3 is 16 residues long. Per the germline V gene, CDR1 is SGHRS and CDR2 is YFSETQ. In the original workflow: Estimates of nucleated cell counts were drawn from the amplification of reference gene primers. Sequencing used immunoSEQ multiplex PCR; TCRdb keeps in-frame clones, though not all of them. V, J and clone size are taken as reported in that table, and D and trimming were inferred from the DNA itself. The table records under 350,000 clones, approximately 85% of them present only once. The source material was peripheral blood. The TCR was taken from a human donor in a cohort sampled during active COVID-19. The chain is built from TRBV5-1 and TRBJ2-3, with TRBD1 matching over 12 bases. The CDR3 DNA sequence: TGCGCCAGCAGCTTGGTGGTGGGACAGGGGGCGGATACGCAGTATTTT. Its protein product is CASSLVVGQGADTQYF.